This TCR beta chain was captured in a study of blood T cell repertoires in COVID-19. Produced via immunoSEQ multiplex PCR; TCRdb's table is partial and in-frame only. The table lists some 170,000 clones, about 92% of them singletons. The CDR3 contains 16 residues. V lost 4 bases and J lost 2, with 18 bases in between. CDR1 is SGHKS and CDR2 is YYEKEE in the germline V gene (reference sequence). Sequencing input: peripheral blood. This clonotype was obtained from a man in his fifties or sixties with active or convalescent COVID-19. This chain uses TRBV5-5 with TRBJ1-2; weak D call: TRBD1 (5 bases). The CDR3 DNA reads as TGTGCCAGCAGCCCGGTAGGTACAGGACGAAACTATGGCTACACCTTC. This translates into CASSPVGTGRNYGYTF.